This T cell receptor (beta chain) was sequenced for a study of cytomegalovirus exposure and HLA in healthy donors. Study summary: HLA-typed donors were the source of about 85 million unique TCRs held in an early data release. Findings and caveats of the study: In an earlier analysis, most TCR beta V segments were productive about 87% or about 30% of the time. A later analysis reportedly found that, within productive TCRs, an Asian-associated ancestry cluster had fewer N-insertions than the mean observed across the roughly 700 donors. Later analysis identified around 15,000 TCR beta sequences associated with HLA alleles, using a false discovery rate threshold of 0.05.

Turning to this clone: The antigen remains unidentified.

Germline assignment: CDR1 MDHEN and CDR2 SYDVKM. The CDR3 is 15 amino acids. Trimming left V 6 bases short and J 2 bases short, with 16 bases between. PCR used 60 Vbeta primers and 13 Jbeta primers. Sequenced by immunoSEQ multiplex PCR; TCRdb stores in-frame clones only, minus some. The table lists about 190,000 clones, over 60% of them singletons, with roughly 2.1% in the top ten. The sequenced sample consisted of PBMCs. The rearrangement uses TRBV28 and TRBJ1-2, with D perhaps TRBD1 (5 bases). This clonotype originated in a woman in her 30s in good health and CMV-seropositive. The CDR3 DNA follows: TGTGCCAGCAGCTTCCCCCTACAGGACAACTATGGCTACACCTTC. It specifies CASSFPLQDNYGYTF.